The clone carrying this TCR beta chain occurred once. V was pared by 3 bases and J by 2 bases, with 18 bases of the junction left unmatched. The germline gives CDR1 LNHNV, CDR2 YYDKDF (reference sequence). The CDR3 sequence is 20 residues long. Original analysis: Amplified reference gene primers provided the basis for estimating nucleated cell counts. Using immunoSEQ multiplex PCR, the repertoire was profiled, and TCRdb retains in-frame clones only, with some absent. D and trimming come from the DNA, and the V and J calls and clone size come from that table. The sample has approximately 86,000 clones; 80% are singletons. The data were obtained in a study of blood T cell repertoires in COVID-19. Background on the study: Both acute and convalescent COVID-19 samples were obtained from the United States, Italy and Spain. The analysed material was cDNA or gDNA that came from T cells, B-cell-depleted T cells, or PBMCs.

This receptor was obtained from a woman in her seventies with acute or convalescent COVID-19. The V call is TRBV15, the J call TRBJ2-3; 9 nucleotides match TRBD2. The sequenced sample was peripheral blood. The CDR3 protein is CATSRPTSGTVVYPTDTQYF. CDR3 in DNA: TGTGCCACCAGCAGGCCGACTAGCGGCACGGTTGTTTATCCCACAGATACGCAGTATTTT.